This T cell receptor beta chain was identified during a study of blood T cell repertoires in COVID-19 (dated by TCRdb to the early 2020s). As for the study more broadly: Collaborator samples came from the United States, Italy and Spain and covered acute and convalescent phases of COVID-19. The prospective study material was composed of cDNA or gDNA derived from T cells, B-cell-depleted T cells, or PBMCs. Samples were obtained from the ongoing ImmuneRACE study (first 160 participants) and from approximately 1,200 subjects provided by 6 global collaborators. HLA class I and class II types, where available, came from metadata supplied by the sample provider rather than from assay-based typing. The repertoires were released in a freely available public database intended as a resource for research on the immune response to SARS-CoV-2. Deeply sampled blood TCRbeta repertoires from subjects exposed to, actively infected with, or recovered from COVID-19 were included in the dataset. Nearly every sample came with metadata listing a de-identified subject ID, COVID-19 status, age in years and sex.

Whole blood was collected in K2EDTA tubes by collaborating institutions according to the institutions' own protocols. For TCRbeta analysis, collaborator samples were shipped as frozen whole blood, as isolated PBMCs, or as DNA extracted from either sample type. Overall results and qualifications from the work: The amount of clinical and demographic metadata varied by source and participant and was provided uncurated.

About this clone: Which antigen it targets is not known. No clone much larger than this one lies a single base away; base qualities are absent.

The immunoSEQ Assay, a bias-controlled multiplex PCR, was used to amplify TCRbeta CDR3 regions from genomic DNA. From the authors' description of their analysis: Within the assay, amplification of reference gene primers was used to estimate how many nucleated cells each sample contained. Sequence reads were collapsed and filtered to measure the absolute abundance of every unique TCRbeta CDR3 rearrangement. For each sample, productive Simpson clonality was calculated by taking the square root of Simpson's diversity index across productive rearrangements. Entries here come from immuneACCESS through TCRdb and include only in-frame sequences with V and J called. Some clones fail to appear in such tables; in the studies checked, an unresolved V gene covers under half of the shortfall, and the cause of the remainder is unknown. The V and J calls and the clone size are those of that table, but D and trimming were determined from the DNA. For this sample the table gives 130,000 to 150,000 clones, of which just under 80% were detected only once. About 2% of the sample comes from the top ten.

Reading the germline V gene (reference sequence) gives CDR1 GTSNPN and CDR2 SVGIG. Deletion took 0 bases off V and 7 bases off J, with a span of 13 bases between the germline ends. Counted from cysteine to phenylalanine, this CDR3 has 13 amino acids. Only the CDR3 DNA stays, 39 bases, in frame from base 1. This chain joins TRBV30 to TRBJ2-7, with the D gene not confidently named. Sequencing was carried out using peripheral blood. This sequence originates from a woman aged 55-69 years with acute or convalescent COVID-19. The DNA sequence is as follows: TGTGCCTGGAGTGTAAATTCCTTCGGGGAGCAGTACTTC. Its product reads: CAWSVNSFGEQYF.